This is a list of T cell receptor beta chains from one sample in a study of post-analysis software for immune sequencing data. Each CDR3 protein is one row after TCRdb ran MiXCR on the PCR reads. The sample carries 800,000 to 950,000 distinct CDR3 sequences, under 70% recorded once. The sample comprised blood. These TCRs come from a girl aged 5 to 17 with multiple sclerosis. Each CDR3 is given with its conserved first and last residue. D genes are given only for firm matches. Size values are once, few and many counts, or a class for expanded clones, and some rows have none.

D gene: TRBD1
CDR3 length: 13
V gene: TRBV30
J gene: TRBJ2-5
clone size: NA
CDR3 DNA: TGTGCCGGGACAGGGTATCGGGGAGAGACCCAGTACTTC
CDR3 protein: CAGTGYRGETQYF

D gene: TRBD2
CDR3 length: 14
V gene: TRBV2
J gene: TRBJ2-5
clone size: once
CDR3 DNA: TGTGCCAGCAGGACGAGGGAGGGAGTAGAGACCCAGTACTTC
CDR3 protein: CASRTREGVETQYF

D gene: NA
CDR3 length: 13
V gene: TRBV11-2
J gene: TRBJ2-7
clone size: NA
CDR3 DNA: TGTGCCAGCAGCTCAGGACATGTCCACGAGCAGTACTTC
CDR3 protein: CASSSGHVHEQYF

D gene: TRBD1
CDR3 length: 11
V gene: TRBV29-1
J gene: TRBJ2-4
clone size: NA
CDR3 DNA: TGCAGCGTTGGGACAGGGAAGAGGCAGTACTTC
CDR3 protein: CSVGTGKRQYF

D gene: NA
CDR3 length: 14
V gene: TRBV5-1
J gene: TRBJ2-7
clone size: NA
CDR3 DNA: TGCGCCAGCAGCTTCCGGGCGGGCTCCTACGAGCAGTACTTC
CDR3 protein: CASSFRAGSYEQYF

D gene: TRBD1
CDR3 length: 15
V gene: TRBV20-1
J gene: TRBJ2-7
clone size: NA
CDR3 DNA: TGCAGTGCTAGGGGCTCCGGGACAGGGGAGTACGAGCAGTACTTC
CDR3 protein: CSARGSGTGEYEQYF

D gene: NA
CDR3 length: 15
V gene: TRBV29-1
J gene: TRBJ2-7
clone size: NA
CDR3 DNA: TGCAGCGTTGAAGATGAAACAGGGACTTCCTACGAGCAGTACTTC
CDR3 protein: CSVEDETGTSYEQYF

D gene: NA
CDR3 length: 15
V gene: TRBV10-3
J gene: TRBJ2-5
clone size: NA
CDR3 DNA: TGTGCCATCAGTGAACGAGCGAACATTCAAGAGACCCAGTACTTC
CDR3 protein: CAISERANIQETQYF

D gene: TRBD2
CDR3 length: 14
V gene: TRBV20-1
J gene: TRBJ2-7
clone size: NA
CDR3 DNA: TGCAGTGCCTGGAGGACTAGCGGGATAGACGAGCAGTACTTC
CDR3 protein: CSAWRTSGIDEQYF

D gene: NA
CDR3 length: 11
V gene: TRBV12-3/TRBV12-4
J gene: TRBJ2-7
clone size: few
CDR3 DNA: TGTGCCAGCAGTTTTAAAGACGAGCAGTACTTC
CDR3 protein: CASSFKDEQYF

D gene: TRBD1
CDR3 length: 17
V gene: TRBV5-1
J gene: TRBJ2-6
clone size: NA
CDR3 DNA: TGCGCCAGCAGCTTCGGGACAGAGAGACCTGGGGCCAACGTCCTGACTTTC
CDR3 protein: CASSFGTERPGANVLTF

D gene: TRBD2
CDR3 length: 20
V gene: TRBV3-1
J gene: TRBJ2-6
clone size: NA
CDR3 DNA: TGTGCCAGCAGCCAAGTGTTACTAGCGGACACAATGTCTGGGGCCAACGTCCTGACTTTC
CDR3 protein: CASSQVLLADTMSGANVLTF

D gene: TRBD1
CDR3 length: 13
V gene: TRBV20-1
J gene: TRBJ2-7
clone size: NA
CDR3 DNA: TGCAGTGCTAGCGCAGGGGGCGAGTACGAGCAGTACTTC
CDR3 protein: CSASAGGEYEQYF

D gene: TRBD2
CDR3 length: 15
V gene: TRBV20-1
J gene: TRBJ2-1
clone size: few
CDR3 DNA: TGCAGTGCTATCCGGAGCGGGAGGGCCGGGAATGAGCAGTTCTTC
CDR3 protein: CSAIRSGRAGNEQFF

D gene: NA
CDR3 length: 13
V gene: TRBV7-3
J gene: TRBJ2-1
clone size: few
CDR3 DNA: TGTGCCAGCAGCTTAACGCTCGGCAATGAGCAGTTCTTC
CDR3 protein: CASSLTLGNEQFF

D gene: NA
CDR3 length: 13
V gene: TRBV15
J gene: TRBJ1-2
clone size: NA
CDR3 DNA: TGTGCCACCAGCAGAGGACAGCACTATGGCTACACCTTC
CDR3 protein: CATSRGQHYGYTF

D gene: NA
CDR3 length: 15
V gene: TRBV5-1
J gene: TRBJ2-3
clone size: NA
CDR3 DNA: TGCGCCAGCAGCTTGGCCCAGGTTGTCACAGATACGCAGTATTTT
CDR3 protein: CASSLAQVVTDTQYF

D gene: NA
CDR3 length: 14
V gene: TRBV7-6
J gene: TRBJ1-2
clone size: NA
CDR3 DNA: TGTGCCAGCAGCTTAGCGCATGAGGGCTATGGCTACACCTTC
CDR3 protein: CASSLAHEGYGYTF

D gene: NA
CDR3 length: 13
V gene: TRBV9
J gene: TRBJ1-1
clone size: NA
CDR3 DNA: TGTGCCAGCAGCGACAGGCAGAACACTGAAGCTTTCTTT
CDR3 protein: CASSDRQNTEAFF

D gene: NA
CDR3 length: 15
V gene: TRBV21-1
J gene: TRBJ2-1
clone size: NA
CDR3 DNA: TGTGCCAGCAGCAAAAATCCCCGGCCTCGCAATGAGCAGTTCTTC
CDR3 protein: CASSKNPRPRNEQFF

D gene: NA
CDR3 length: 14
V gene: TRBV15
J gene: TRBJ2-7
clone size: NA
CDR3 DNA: TGTGCCACCAGCAGAGGGGTGGTGCAGGACGAGCAGTACTTC
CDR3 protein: CATSRGVVQDEQYF

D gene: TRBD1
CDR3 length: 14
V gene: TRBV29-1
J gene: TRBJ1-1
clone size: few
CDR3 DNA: TGCAGCGTGGGGGACAGAAGCATGAACACTGAAGCTTTCTTT
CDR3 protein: CSVGDRSMNTEAFF

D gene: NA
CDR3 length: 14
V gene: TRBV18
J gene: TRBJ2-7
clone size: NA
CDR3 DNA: TGTGCCAGCTCACCAAGCAGGCTAGCCTACGAGCAGTACTTC
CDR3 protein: CASSPSRLAYEQYF